The clone carrying this T cell receptor beta chain was detected a few times. It was with 60 Vbeta and 13 Jbeta primers that the PCR ran. TCRdb's copy holds only in-frame clones and misses some; the assay was immunoSEQ multiplex PCR. The table shows about 120,000 clones, with 9% to 10% occurring only once. The sample comes from a study of cytomegalovirus exposure and HLA in healthy donors. Unrecorded immune exposures were likely, despite nominal health at sampling. V was pared by 5 bases and J by 8 bases, with 19 bases between. Germline values: CDR1 MGHDK, CDR2 SYGVNS. CDR3 length equals 15 residues. The receptor was derived from a man aged 25-45 years in good health and CMV-seronegative. Sequencing was done on a sample of PBMCs. The chain couples TRBV25-1 to TRBJ2-1; a weak D match, TRBD1 (5 bases). This chain's CDR3 is CASSYPLGIRDEQFF. Here the CDR3 DNA reads TGTGCCAGCAGTTACCCACTTGGGATCAGGGATGAGCAGTTCTTC.